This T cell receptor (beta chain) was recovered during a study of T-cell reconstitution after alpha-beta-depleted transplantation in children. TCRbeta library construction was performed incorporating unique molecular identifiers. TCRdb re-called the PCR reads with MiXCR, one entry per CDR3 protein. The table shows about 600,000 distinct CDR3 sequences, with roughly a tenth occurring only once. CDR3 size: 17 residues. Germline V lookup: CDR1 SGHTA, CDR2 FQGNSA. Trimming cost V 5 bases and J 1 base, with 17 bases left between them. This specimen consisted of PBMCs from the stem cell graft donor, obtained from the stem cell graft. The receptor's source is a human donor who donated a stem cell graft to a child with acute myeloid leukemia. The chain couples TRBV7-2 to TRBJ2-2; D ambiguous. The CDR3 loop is CASSPNYGRVNTGELFF. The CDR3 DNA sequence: TGTGCCAGCAGCCCGAACTACGGACGGGTGAACACCGGGGAGCTGTTTTTT.